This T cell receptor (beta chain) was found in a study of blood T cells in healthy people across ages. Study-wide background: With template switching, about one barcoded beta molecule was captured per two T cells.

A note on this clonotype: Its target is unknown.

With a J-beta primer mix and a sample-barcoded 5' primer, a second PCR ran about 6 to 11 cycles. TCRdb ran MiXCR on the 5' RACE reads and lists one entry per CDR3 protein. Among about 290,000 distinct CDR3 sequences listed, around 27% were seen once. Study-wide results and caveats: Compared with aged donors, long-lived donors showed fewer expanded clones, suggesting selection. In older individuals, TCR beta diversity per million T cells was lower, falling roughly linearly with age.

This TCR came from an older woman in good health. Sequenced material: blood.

The CDR3, as DNA: TGCAGCGTTGAGGACGCCCGGGTTCCAGATACGCAGTATTTT. Amino acids: CSVEDARVPDTQYF. This sequence joins TRBV29-1 and TRBJ2-3, with no clear D. Germline CDR1 SQVTM, CDR2 ANQGSEA. The CDR3 extends over 14 amino acids. Trimming took off 3 bases at V and 4 bases at J, with 14 bases between the two ends.